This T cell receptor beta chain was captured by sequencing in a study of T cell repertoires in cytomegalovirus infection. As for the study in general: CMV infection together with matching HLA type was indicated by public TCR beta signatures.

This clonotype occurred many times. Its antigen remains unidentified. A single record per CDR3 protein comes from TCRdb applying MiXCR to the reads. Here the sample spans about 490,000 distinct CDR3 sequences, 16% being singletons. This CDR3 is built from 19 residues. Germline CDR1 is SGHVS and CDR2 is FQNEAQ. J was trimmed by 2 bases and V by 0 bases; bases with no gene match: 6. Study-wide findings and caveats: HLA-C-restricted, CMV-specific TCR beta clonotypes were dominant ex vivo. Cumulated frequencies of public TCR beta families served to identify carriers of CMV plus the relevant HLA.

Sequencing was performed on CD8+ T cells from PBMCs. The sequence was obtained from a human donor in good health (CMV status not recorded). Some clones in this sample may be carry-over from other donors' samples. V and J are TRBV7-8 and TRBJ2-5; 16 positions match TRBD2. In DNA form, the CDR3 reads TGTGCCAGCAGCTTAGCGCCGGGACTAGCGGGAGGGGGGCAAGAGACCCAGTACTTC. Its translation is CASSLAPGLAGGGQETQYF.